Listed below are T cell receptor beta chains from one sample, sequenced in a study of beta chain features in type 1 diabetes. The assay was immunoSEQ multiplex PCR, and TCRdb's table has in-frame clones only and misses some. This sample has fewer than 900,000 clones; about a sixth occur once, and the top ten carry around 0.02%. The sample taken for sequencing was naive CD4+ T cells from blood. The origin of the receptors is a young woman in good health. The CDR3 runs from the conserved cysteine through the conserved F or W. A D gene is named only where the DNA matches it firmly. The listing skips clone size in some rows; elsewhere it reads once, few, many or a size class.

D gene | clone size | J gene | V gene | CDR3 protein | CDR3 DNA
. | . | TRBJ2-2 | TRBV28 | CASSRDSRRGELFF | TGTGCCAGCAGTCGGGACTCCCGACGGGGGGAGCTGTTTTTT
. | few | TRBJ2-3 | TRBV2 | CASSEVLGTQYF | TGTGCCAGCAGTGAAGTGCTGGGAACGCAGTATTTT
. | . | TRBJ1-3 | TRBV9 | CASSVAFSGNTIYF | TGTGCCAGCAGCGTAGCTTTCTCTGGAAACACCATATATTTT
. | few | TRBJ2-2 | TRBV5-1 | CASSLLTDTGELFF | TGCGCCAGCAGCTTGTTAACAGACACCGGGGAGCTGTTTTTT
. | few | TRBJ1-1 | TRBV7-3 | CASSLYGNTEAFF | TGTGCCAGCAGCTTATACGGGAACACTGAAGCTTTCTTT
. | few | TRBJ2-5 | TRBV5-1 | CASSFAGETQYF | TGCGCCAGCAGCTTCGCGGGAGAGACCCAGTACTTC
TRBD2 | . | TRBJ2-2 | TRBV28 | CASTGTSRRTGELFF | TGTGCCAGCACCGGGACTAGCAGGCGGACCGGGGAGCTGTTTTTT
. | . | TRBJ2-5 | TRBV7-2 | CASSLLRETQYF | TGTGCCAGCAGCTTACTCCGGGAGACCCAGTACTTC
. | . | TRBJ2-5 | TRBV19 | CASSIVSQETQYF | TGTGCCAGTAGTATCGTCAGTCAAGAGACCCAGTACTTC
. | . | TRBJ2-1 | TRBV4-2 | CASSQGSQGGEQFF | TGTGCCAGCAGCCAAGGGAGCCAGGGCGGTGAGCAGTTCTTC
. | few | TRBJ2-2 | TRBV7-7 | CASSPITGELFF | TGTGCTAGCAGCCCGATCACCGGGGAGCTGTTTTTT